The 10 T cell receptor beta chains below come from one sample, sequenced in a study of Graves' ophthalmopathy and Graves' hyperthyroidism. Amplification of the TCR beta CDR3 regions used RNA transcripts (as template). First-round RT-PCR relied on HTBI primers, and a second-round multiplex PCR came next. Using its own MiXCR run on the multiplex PCR reads, TCRdb lists one record per CDR3 protein. In the table there are almost 400,000 distinct CDR3 sequences, around 19% of which are singletons. The sequenced sample was peripheral blood. These receptors originate from a woman between 18 and 29 years old with Graves' ophthalmopathy.

This clonotype was observed at least ten times. This chain connects TRBV4-2 to TRBJ1-5; 7 positions match TRBD1. Trimming took 1 base from V and 0 from J; bases not matched to a gene: 3. CDR1 is LGHNA, CDR2 YNFKEQ, per germline. This CDR3 spans 16 amino acids. CDR3 in amino acids: CASSQVGQDSNQPQHF. The CDR3 DNA follows: TGTGCCAGCAGCCAAGTTGGACAGGATAGCAATCAGCCCCAGCATTTT.

The table lists this clonotype with many counts. V usage is TRBV7-2 and J usage is TRBJ1-2; D perhaps matches TRBD1 (5 bases). This CDR3 region has 14 residues. V lost 5 bases, J lost 8 bases, and 18 bases lay in between. Germline CDR1 and CDR2: SGHTA and FQGNSA. The CDR3, as DNA: TGTGCCAGCAGCGCGGGACTGGCTCTGGGGGGCTACACCTTC. It codes for CASSAGLALGGYTF. The full variable domain, with the rest looked up from reference TRBV7-2 and TRBJ1-2, is GAGVSQSPSNKVTEKGKDVELRCDPISGHTALYWYRQSLGQGLEFLIYFQGNSAPDKSGLPSDRFSAERTGGSVSTLTIQRTQQEDSAVYLCASSAGLALGGYTFGSGTRLTVV.

Concerning this clonotype: A much bigger clone sits one base away, suggesting this may be a read error. The gene calls are TRBV4-2 and TRBJ2-2; the D gene is possibly TRBD2 (6 bases). The length of the CDR3 is 15 residues. Germline CDR1 LGHNA, CDR2 YNFKEQ. Written as DNA, the CDR3 is TGTGCCAGCAGCCAAGTGGGCGGGGTAGGCGGGGAGCCGTTTTTT. Protein product: CASSQVGGVGGEPFF.

The chain links TRBV10-3 to TRBJ1-1; perhaps TRBD1 as D (5 bases). Trimming shortened V by 2 bases and J by 7 bases, and 11 bases separated the two germline ends. The CDR3 is made up of 13 amino acids. Looked up from germline, CDR1 is ENHRY and CDR2 is SYGVKD. DNA of the CDR3: TGTGCCATCAGTGAGGTTGGGGCCGTTGAAGCTTTCTTT. This translates into CAISEVGAVEAFF.

The chain recombines TRBV18 with TRBJ2-7; D call uncertain. Germline V lookup: CDR1 KGHSH, CDR2 LQKENI. The CDR3 runs 13 residues. The ends were cut back, 3 bases at V and 5 bases at J, with 11 bases in the middle. DNA of the CDR3: TGTGCCAGCTCACCGGGGTTGTGGGACGAGCAGTACTTC. As protein: CASSPGLWDEQYF.

V and J are TRBV15 and TRBJ1-6, with TRBD1 matching 10 bases. The length of the CDR3 is 15 residues. Germline V lookup: CDR1 LNHNV, CDR2 YYDKDF (reference sequence). Losses at the gene ends were 3 bases for V and 8 bases for J; bases not matched to a gene: 4. The CDR3 nucleotides read TGTGCCACCAGCAGGGGGACAGGGGCTTATTCACCCCTCCACTTT. It codes for CATSRGTGAYSPLHF.

Ten or more counts support this clonotype. The chain links TRBV7-6 to TRBJ1-3; D uncertain. V lost 1 base, J lost 0 bases, and 10 bases lay in between. Germline lookup yields CDR1 SGHVS and CDR2 FNYEAQ. The CDR3 has 16 amino acids. In nucleotides, the CDR3 is TGTGCCAGCAGCTTAGTTGCCGAGATCTCTGGAAACACCATATATTTT. It encodes CASSLVAEISGNTIYF.

This clonotype has at least ten counts. The chain uses TRBV30 and TRBJ2-7, with TRBD2 matching over 8 bases. With V trimmed by 4 bases and J by 7 bases, 12 bases remained unmatched. Germline V lookup: CDR1 GTSNPN, CDR2 SVGIG (reference sequence). The CDR3 totals 14 residues. CDR3 coding DNA: TGTGCCTGGACCCGAACGGGAGGGAGTGAAGAGCAGTACTTC. Its protein is CAWTRTGGSEEQYF. Looking up the rest from reference TRBV30 and TRBJ2-7 gives the full variable domain: SQTIHQWPATLVQPVGSPLSLECTVEGTSNPNLYWYRQAAGRGLQLLFYSVGIGQISSEVPQNLSASRPQDRQFILSSKKLLLSDSGFYLCAWTRTGGSEEQYFGPGTRLTVT.

This clonotype was seen ten or more times. V usage is TRBV7-2 and J usage is TRBJ1-5, with TRBD1 as a possible D gene (5 bases). CDR3 length equals 13 residues. With 3 bases removed from V and 7 bases from J, the gap between germline ends came to 10 bases. Germline V gene sequence: CDR1 SGHTA, CDR2 FQGNSA. The CDR3 bases are TGTGCCAGCAGCTTTCGGGACCCCCAGCCCCAGCATTTT. This gives the protein CASSFRDPQPQHF.

The table lists this clonotype with many counts. The chain uses TRBV20-1 and TRBJ2-7, with unresolved D. In germline, CDR1 is DFQATT, CDR2 SNEGSKA (reference sequence). This CDR3 region has 13 residues. Trimming pared 6 bases from V and 0 bases from J, leaving 12 bases between. The chain's CDR3 is CSANPGSSYEQYF. The CDR3 DNA is TGCAGTGCCAACCCCGGTAGCTCCTACGAGCAGTACTTC.